The next 31 T cell receptor beta chains were all read from a single sample in a study of T cells expressing NK-cell markers. TCRdb re-analyzed the 5' RACE reads; it lists each CDR3 protein once, without DNA. This table lists fewer than 550,000 distinct CDR3 sequences. The material sequenced was blood T cells: a sorted CD56 or NKG2C T cell subset, CD4+ or CD8+ T cells, or bulk PBMC T cells (not recorded which). Receptors originate from a woman in her fifties or sixties in good health.

The V and J genes are TRBV9 and TRBJ1-1; the D call from TCRdb, TRBD1, cannot be confirmed without DNA. This CDR3 has 17 residues. Germline values: CDR1 SGDLS, CDR2 YYNGEE. CDR3 sequence reads: CASSAGPQTGTNSEAFF.

V gene TRBV5-1 combines with J gene TRBJ1-4; lacking DNA, the TRBD1 call made by TCRdb goes unchecked. The CDR3 has 14 residues. Germline loops: CDR1 SGHRS, CDR2 YFSETQ. CDR3 sequence reads: CASSPGQGKEKLFF.

V usage is TRBV7-3 and J usage is TRBJ1-2. The CDR3 is 18 residues long. Germline V gene data show CDR1 as SGHTA and CDR2 as FQGTGA. The CDR3: CASSLNPARTAGPYGYTF.

The V and J genes are TRBV5-1 and TRBJ2-7. The CDR3 has 15 residues. Germline values: CDR1 SGHRS, CDR2 YFSETQ. CDR3 protein: CASRFLRQSSSEQYF.

V usage is TRBV5-1 and J usage is TRBJ2-3; lacking DNA, the TRBD2 call made by TCRdb goes unchecked. CDR1 and CDR2 (germline): SGHRS, YFSETQ. CDR3 length equals 16 residues. CDR3 loop: CASSSPLAGVVDTQYF.

The chain couples TRBV29-1 to TRBJ1-3. Germline V gives CDR1 SQVTM, CDR2 ANQGSEA. This CDR3 is built from 11 residues. CDR3 sequence: CSAGFGNTIYF.

Here the CDR3 reads CASSSRQGSYEQYF. V gene TRBV5-1 combines with J gene TRBJ2-7; the TCRdb call, TRBD1, lacks DNA for checking. Per the germline V gene, CDR1 is SGHRS and CDR2 is YFSETQ. The CDR3 is 14 residues long.

The chain uses TRBV27 and TRBJ2-2; TCRdb gives TRBD2 as the D gene, but with no DNA this cannot be confirmed. CDR3 size: 15 residues. CDR1 is MNHEY and CDR2 is SMNVEV in the germline V gene (reference sequence). This CDR3 reads CASRILAGAGGELFF.

This chain connects TRBV3-1 to TRBJ2-2; TCRdb designates TRBD2, a call that cannot be tested without DNA. The CDR3 consists of 18 residues. The germline V gene has CDR1 LGHDT and CDR2 YNNKEL (reference sequence). This CDR3 reads CASSQDIRAGGWSGELFF.

The chain employs TRBV6-2 or TRBV6-3 and TRBJ2-6; TCRdb's assignment of TRBD2 cannot be checked, as there is no DNA. CDR1 and CDR2 from the germline V gene are MNHEY and SVGEGT. The CDR3 has 17 amino acids. CDR3 loop: CASSYAGTSSGANVLTF.

CDR3 in amino acids: CASSSPGPGEQYF. V gene TRBV7-9 combines with J gene TRBJ2-7; TCRdb indicates TRBD1, and absent DNA this call remains unverified. Looked up from germline, CDR1 is SEHNR and CDR2 is FQNEAQ (reference sequence). This CDR3 spans 13 amino acids.

The chain uses TRBV27 and TRBJ1-4. The CDR3 spans 15 residues. Germline lookup yields CDR1 MNHEY and CDR2 SMNVEV (reference sequence). The CDR3 here is CASSLQGTLNEKLFF.

This chain connects TRBV20-1 to TRBJ2-3. The CDR3 spans 15 residues. CDR1 and CDR2 from the germline V gene are DFQATT and SNEGSKA (reference sequence). CDR3: CSARELAQYTDTQYF.

The chain has TRBV6-5 and TRBJ1-5. The CDR3 sequence is 14 residues long. Germline values: CDR1 MNHEY, CDR2 SVGAGI. The CDR3 is CASSYSMFGQPQHF.

The V gene is TRBV30, the J gene TRBJ2-3; the TCRdb call, TRBD1, lacks DNA for checking. There are 17 residues in the CDR3. Germline V gene data show CDR1 as GTSNPN and CDR2 as SVGIG (reference sequence). The CDR3 protein is CAWSDTELSDPADTQYF.

The chain is built from TRBV15 and TRBJ2-5; TCRdb reports TRBD2, a call that lacks DNA to check it against. The germline CDR1 and CDR2 sequences are LNHNV and YYDKDF (reference sequence). The CDR3 has 13 residues. Here the CDR3 reads CATSRDPAGTQYF.

V and J are TRBV3-1 and TRBJ1-1; the D gene TCRdb calls, TRBD1, cannot be checked with no DNA. The CDR3 runs to 16 residues. The germline V gene encodes CDR1 LGHDT and CDR2 YNNKEL (reference sequence). This CDR3 is CASSQHPGRMNTEAFF.

V gene TRBV7-8 combines with J gene TRBJ2-1. Germline assignment: CDR1 SGHVS and CDR2 FQNEAQ. This CDR3 region has 15 residues. CDR3 protein: CASSLVAGNHNEQFF.

CDR3 region: CAIGGGNEQYF. J is TRBJ2-7 and V is TRBV2; TCRdb proposes TRBD1, but this gene call is untestable without DNA. This CDR3 comprises 11 residues. The germline V gene has CDR1 SNHLY and CDR2 FYNNEI. Drawing the rest from reference TRBV2 and TRBJ2-7, the complete variable domain is EPEVTQTPSHQVTQMGQEVILRCVPISNHLYFYWYRQILGQKVEFLVSFYNNEISEKSEIFDDQFSVERPDGSNFTLKIRSTKLEDSAMYFCAIGGGNEQYFGPGTRLTVT.

This chain joins TRBV12-3 or TRBV12-4 and TRBJ2-5; with no DNA, the TCRdb D assignment of TRBD1 cannot be verified. The CDR3 spans 14 residues. The CDR3 sequence is CASSHLEGGETQYF.

The CDR3 loop is CASNPGQAVYGYTF. The chain combines TRBV6-6 with TRBJ1-2; TCRdb selects TRBD1, and the lack of DNA leaves this call unchecked. This CDR3 spans 14 amino acids. Germline assignment: CDR1 MNHNY and CDR2 SVGAGI (reference sequence).

The CDR3 spells CASSQRPNSGRYF. The V call is TRBV3-1, the J call TRBJ2-4. Germline values: CDR1 LGHDT, CDR2 YNNKEL (reference sequence). The CDR3 has 13 amino acids. Filled out from reference TRBV3-1 and TRBJ2-4, the complete variable domain reads DTAVSQTPKYLVTQMGNDKSIKCEQNLGHDTMYWYKQDSKKFLKIMFSYNNKELIINETVPNRFSPKSPDKAHLNLHINSLELGDSAVYFCASSQRPNSGRYFGAGTRLSVL.

The chain employs TRBV5-1 and TRBJ2-3. This CDR3 has 16 residues. Germline lookup yields CDR1 SGHRS and CDR2 YFSETQ. The CDR3 region is CASSLTWWSSTDTQYF. The full variable domain, its missing parts supplied by reference TRBV5-1 and TRBJ2-3, is KAGVTQTPRYLIKTRGQQVTLSCSPISGHRSVSWYQQTPGQGLQFLFEYFSETQRNKGNFPGRFSGRQFSNSRSEMNVSTLELGDSALYLCASSLTWWSSTDTQYFGPGTRLTVL.

The chain is built from TRBV12-3 or TRBV12-4 and TRBJ2-1; no DNA is available, so the TRBD1 call from TCRdb remains unchecked. This CDR3 spans 15 amino acids. The CDR3 is CASRLSATGYNEQFF.

The chain employs TRBV19 and TRBJ1-1. Germline V gives CDR1 LNHDA, CDR2 SQIVND (reference sequence). CDR3 length equals 14 residues. The CDR3 is CASSITGVFTEAFF.

The chain links TRBV11-2 to TRBJ2-1; TCRdb proposes TRBD1, but this gene call is untestable without DNA. This CDR3 comprises 16 residues. Germline V gene data show CDR1 as SGHAT and CDR2 as FQNNGV. CDR3 sequence reads: CASSRAPGGMYNEQFF.

The V and J genes are TRBV29-1 and TRBJ1-1; TCRdb's D gene call, TRBD1, goes unchecked for lack of DNA. CDR3 length: 14 amino acids. Germline V gene data show CDR1 as SQVTM and CDR2 as ANQGSEA. CDR3 residues: CSAAPAAMNTEAFF. Full variable domain (rest looked up from reference TRBV29-1 and TRBJ1-1): SAVISQKPSRDICQRGTSLTIQCQVDSQVTMMFWYRQQPGQSLTLIATANQGSEATYESGFVIDKFPISRPNLTFSTLTVSNMSPEDSSIYLCSAAPAAMNTEAFFGQGTRLTVV.

The chain carries TRBV12-3 or TRBV12-4 and TRBJ2-7; the D gene TCRdb calls, TRBD2, cannot be checked with no DNA. The CDR3 has 14 amino acids. The CDR3 loop is CASSHKREYSEQYF.

This sequence joins TRBV3-1 and TRBJ1-4. The germline V gene encodes CDR1 LGHDT and CDR2 YNNKEL (reference sequence). This CDR3 comprises 14 residues. CDR3 protein: CASSHRQGGEKLFF.

The rearrangement joins TRBV3-1 to TRBJ2-1; with no DNA, the TCRdb D assignment of TRBD1 cannot be verified. The CDR3 contains 16 residues. CDR1 is LGHDT and CDR2 is YNNKEL in the germline V gene (reference sequence). CDR3 in amino acids: CASSSTDLNIYNEQFF.

The chain employs TRBV29-1 and TRBJ2-7. This CDR3 is built from 12 residues. Germline V CDR1 and CDR2: SQVTM, ANQGSEA. The CDR3: CSVGSAVEEQYF.